This is a list of T cell receptor beta chains from one sample in a study of blood T cell repertoires in COVID-19. Some clones are missing from TCRdb's copy, which holds only in-frame ones; the method was immunoSEQ multiplex PCR. The sample gives 260,000 or so clones, 85% of which show up once; 2.5% is in the top ten. The sequencing input was PBMCs or T cells enriched from blood (not recorded which). All receptors derive from a woman aged 45-60 years who had recovered from COVID-19. CDR3s include the opening cysteine and the closing phenylalanine or tryptophan. The D gene is left open where the match is weak. The size entry is marked missing in some rows and otherwise reads once, few, many or a size class.

D gene	clone size	V gene	J gene	CDR3 protein	CDR3 DNA
.	few	TRBV4-2	TRBJ1-4	CASSRTGANEKLFF	TGTGCCAGCAGTCGGACCGGGGCTAATGAAAAACTGTTTTTT
TRBD2	.	TRBV27	TRBJ2-7	CASSLSTSGHYEQYF	TGTGCCAGCAGTTTATCGACTAGCGGACACTACGAGCAGTACTTC
.	.	TRBV5-1	TRBJ2-3	CASSLGGPSTDTQYF	TGCGCCAGCAGCTTGGGGGGCCCTAGCACAGATACGCAGTATTTT
.	.	TRBV5-1	TRBJ1-2	CASSSTTGNYGYTF	TGCGCCAGCAGCTCCACGACAGGAAACTATGGCTACACCTTC
TRBD2	.	TRBV18	TRBJ2-7	CASSPPITSDYEQYF	TGTGCCAGCTCACCACCTATAACTAGCGATTACGAGCAGTACTTC
.	.	TRBV27	TRBJ2-5	CASRNQGSKETQYF	TGTGCCAGCAGGAATCAGGGGTCCAAAGAGACCCAGTACTTC
.	.	TRBV29-1	TRBJ2-4	CSVGWNKNIQYF	TGCAGCGTCGGGTGGAATAAAAACATTCAGTACTTC
TRBD1	.	TRBV18	TRBJ2-1	CASSPLGQGSYNEQFF	TGTGCCAGCTCACCTCTGGGACAGGGCTCCTACAATGAGCAGTTCTTC
TRBD1	.	TRBV7-2	TRBJ2-3	CASSVDTGVGTDTQYF	TGTGCCAGCAGCGTAGACACAGGGGTCGGCACAGATACGCAGTATTTT
.	.	TRBV4-1	TRBJ1-5	CASSQDTGQPRAPQHF	TGCGCCAGCAGCCAAGACACCGGACAACCCAGGGCACCCCAGCATTTT
.	.	TRBV30	TRBJ2-7	CAWGDNSYEQYF	TGTGCCTGGGGGGACAACTCCTACGAGCAGTACTTC
TRBD1	.	TRBV7-9	TRBJ1-6	CASSFLQGHSPLHF	TGTGCCAGCAGCTTCTTACAGGGGCATTCACCCCTCCACTTT
TRBD2	.	TRBV2	TRBJ2-5	CASSDLAGAETQYF	TGTGCCAGCAGTGACCTAGCGGGAGCGGAGACCCAGTACTTC
.	.	TRBV3-1/TRBV3-2	TRBJ2-6	CASSQDGGANVLTF	TGTGCCAGCAGCCAAGACGGTGGGGCCAACGTCCTGACTTTC
.	.	TRBV7-9	TRBJ1-1	CASSLPPGPNTEAFF	TGTGCCAGCAGCTTACCCCCCGGTCCGAACACTGAAGCTTTCTTT
TRBD1	once	TRBV30	TRBJ2-5	CAWRGTALETQYF	TGTGCCTGGAGAGGGACAGCCTTAGAGACCCAGTACTTC
.	.	TRBV27	TRBJ1-1	CASSPPYRTGSRNTEAFF	TGTGCCAGCAGTCCACCCTACCGTACAGGGTCACGGAACACTGAAGCTTTCTTT
TRBD2	.	TRBV14	TRBJ2-7	CASRRSGGLGEQYF	TGTGCCAGCAGACGTAGCGGGGGCCTGGGGGAGCAGTACTTC
.	.	TRBV19	TRBJ2-1	CASSRDKYNEQFF	TGTGCCAGTAGTAGGGACAAGTACAATGAGCAGTTCTTC
.	.	TRBV28	TRBJ1-4	CASTDNTNEKLFF	TGTGCCAGCACGGACAATACTAATGAAAAACTGTTTTTT
.	.	TRBV5-1	TRBJ2-5	CASSSHGTSETQYF	TGCGCCAGCAGCTCTCACGGGACTTCAGAGACCCAGTACTTC
TRBD2	few	TRBV13	TRBJ2-1	CASSYLAGAVVEGEQFF	TGTGCCAGCAGTTACCTAGCGGGAGCAGTAGTTGAAGGCGAGCAGTTCTTC
.	.	TRBV11-2	TRBJ2-3	CASSLSSREVDTQYF	TGTGCCAGCAGCTTATCCTCCAGGGAGGTGGATACGCAGTATTTT
.	.	TRBV19	TRBJ1-1	CASNAGNTEAFF	TGTGCCAGTAACGCGGGGAACACTGAAGCTTTCTTT
.	.	TRBV18	TRBJ1-6	CASSPNSRPNSPLHF	TGTGCCAGCTCACCAAACAGCCGGCCAAATTCACCCCTCCACTTT
TRBD1	few	TRBV6-1	TRBJ1-3	CASSAGQGGRSLSGNTIYF	TGTGCCAGCAGTGCCGGACAGGGGGGAAGAAGTTTGTCTGGAAACACCATATATTTT
.	.	TRBV7-8	TRBJ1-1	CASSLIRSNTEAFF	TGTGCCAGCAGCTTAATTCGGTCGAACACTGAAGCTTTCTTT
.	.	TRBV4-1	TRBJ2-2	CASSQESVGELFF	TGCGCCAGCAGCCAAGAAAGCGTTGGGGAGCTGTTTTTT
TRBD2	.	TRBV5-1	TRBJ2-7	CASSLTSGSPTYEQYF	TGCGCCAGCAGCTTGACTAGCGGGAGCCCAACCTACGAGCAGTACTTC
TRBD1	.	TRBV29-1	TRBJ2-3	CSVAQRGRGSDTQYF	TGCAGCGTTGCTCAGAGGGGCAGGGGGTCAGATACGCAGTATTTT
.	.	TRBV6-5	TRBJ1-5	CASRGLSQHF	TGTGCCAGCAGGGGACTCTCCCAGCATTTT
.	.	TRBV30	TRBJ1-3	CAWKGVGNTIYF	TGTGCCTGGAAGGGGGTCGGAAACACCATATATTTT
.	once	TRBV9	TRBJ2-7	CASSVGSAGGTADSYEQYF	TGTGCCAGCAGCGTAGGTTCCGCCGGCGGGACAGCGGACTCCTACGAGCAGTACTTC
.	.	TRBV6-5	TRBJ1-2	CASSYSKTAYGYTF	TGTGCCAGCAGTTACTCGAAGACAGCCTATGGCTACACCTTC
TRBD1	.	TRBV30	TRBJ1-2	CAWSRGTGDMEDYGYTF	TGTGCCTGGAGTCGCGGGACAGGGGATATGGAGGACTATGGCTACACCTTC
.	few	TRBV6-5	TRBJ1-5	CASRQGLVQPQHF	TGTGCCAGCAGGCAGGGTTTGGTTCAGCCCCAGCATTTT
TRBD2	many	TRBV27	TRBJ2-2	CASSFGTLAGENTGELFF	TGTGCCAGCAGTTTTGGAACCCTAGCGGGGGAGAACACCGGGGAGCTGTTTTTT
TRBD1	.	TRBV7-2	TRBJ1-1	CASSERTGGILNTEAFF	TGTGCCAGCAGTGAACGGACAGGGGGCATCTTGAACACTGAAGCTTTCTTT
.	.	TRBV28	TRBJ1-2	CASRTDIYGYTF	TGTGCCAGCAGGACAGACATCTATGGCTACACCTTC
TRBD2	.	TRBV27	TRBJ2-5	CASSSLAGDFQETQYF	TGTGCCAGCAGTTCTCTAGCGGGAGATTTCCAAGAGACCCAGTACTTC
.	.	TRBV5-6	TRBJ1-2	CASSLGTAGDYGYTF	TGTGCCAGCAGCTTGGGGACGGCAGGGGACTATGGCTACACCTTC
TRBD1	.	TRBV9	TRBJ1-6	CASSPGQGPAYSYNSPLHF	TGTGCCAGCAGCCCGGGACAGGGCCCTGCCTACTCCTATAATTCACCCCTCCACTTT
TRBD1	.	TRBV9	TRBJ1-2	CASSVGQGALGRDGYTF	TGTGCCAGCAGCGTCGGACAGGGGGCACTCGGACGGGATGGCTACACCTTC
.	once	TRBV7-9	TRBJ1-1	CASSLSSGTEAFF	TGTGCCAGCAGCTTAAGTTCGGGAACTGAAGCTTTCTTT
TRBD2	.	TRBV5-1	TRBJ2-1	CASSLQAGPYEQFF	TGCGCCAGCAGCTTGCAAGCGGGACCGTATGAGCAGTTCTTC
.	.	TRBV5-1	TRBJ2-3	CASSLGHSTDTQYF	TGCGCCAGCAGCTTGGGACATAGCACAGATACGCAGTATTTT
.	.	TRBV30	TRBJ2-3	CAWSVGGMADTQYF	TGTGCCTGGAGTGTCGGCGGGATGGCAGATACGCAGTATTTT
.	.	TRBV7-8	TRBJ2-7	CASSLDQGSYEQYF	TGTGCCAGCAGCTTAGATCAGGGGTCCTACGAGCAGTACTTC
.	.	TRBV21-1	TRBJ2-6	CASSPRGPGAGANVLTF	TGTGCCAGCAGCCCCCGCGGGCCAGGGGCCGGGGCCAACGTCCTGACTTTC
.	.	TRBV18	TRBJ1-5	CASSPSGDNQPQHF	TGTGCCAGCTCACCCTCGGGGGACAATCAGCCCCAGCATTTT
.	.	TRBV9	TRBJ1-5	CASSVGGGDNQPQHF	TGTGCCAGCAGCGTAGGGGGGGGCGACAATCAGCCCCAGCATTTT
.	.	TRBV28	TRBJ2-3	CASSLGGEQDTQYF	TGTGCCAGCAGTTTAGGTGGGGAGCAAGATACGCAGTATTTT
.	.	TRBV7-9	TRBJ1-3	CASSLEGQGTGNTIYF	TGTGCCAGCAGCTTAGAAGGGCAGGGGACTGGAAACACCATATATTTT
TRBD1	.	TRBV9	TRBJ2-2	CASTRDRGQTGELFF	TGTGCCAGCACCAGGGACAGGGGGCAGACCGGGGAGCTGTTTTTT
TRBD1	few	TRBV4-3	TRBJ1-2	CASSQAWTGYYGYTF	TGCGCCAGCAGCCAAGCATGGACAGGGTACTATGGCTACACCTTC
TRBD1	.	TRBV5-1	TRBJ2-1	CASSLNRGYEQFF	TGCGCCAGCAGCTTGAACAGGGGCTATGAGCAGTTCTTC
TRBD1	.	TRBV27	TRBJ2-6	CASRRGQGAAGANVLTF	TGTGCCAGCCGCAGGGGACAGGGGGCAGCTGGGGCCAACGTCCTGACTTTC
TRBD1	.	TRBV19	TRBJ1-6	CASSTTGGDNSPLHF	TGTGCCAGTAGTACGACAGGGGGCGACAATTCACCCCTCCACTTT
.	.	TRBV19	TRBJ2-7	CATKLKVGVSSYEQYF	TGTGCCACCAAATTGAAAGTGGGAGTATCCTCCTACGAGCAGTACTTC